The TCR beta chain described here comes from a study of T cells in Graves' hyperthyroidism and ophthalmopathy. Extraction of PBMCs used roughly 10 ml of fresh peripheral blood. Trimming stripped 1 base from V and 9 bases from J, with 15 bases between. The CDR3 sequence is 15 residues long. Germline V CDR1 and CDR2: MGHRA, YSYEKL. A word on this clonotype: Its antigen remains unidentified.

Study-wide results and caveats: The model made its ophthalmopathy prediction, and onset followed a median roughly six months later.

Amplified regions were TCR beta CDR3 sequences from RNA transcripts. An initial round of RT-PCR targeting the TCR CDR3 relied on the HTBI primer set. TCRdb redid the calling of the multiplex PCR reads with MiXCR, one entry per CDR3 protein. There are about 400,000 distinct CDR3 sequences in the sample; around a sixth occur only once, and roughly 8% lies in the top ten. J is TRBJ1-4 and V is TRBV4-1, with D possibly being TRBD1 (5 bases). This clonotype originated in a woman aged 18-30 years with Graves' hyperthyroidism. Sequences were obtained from blood. The CDR3 sequence is CASSQVSGDSKKLFF. In nucleotides, the CDR3 is TGCGCCAGCAGCCAAGTATCCGGGGACTCTAAAAAACTGTTTTTT.